The clone carrying this TCR beta chain was detected a few times. As yet, its antigen is unknown. The sample originates from a study of shared clonotypes between healthy human individuals. Study observations and caveats: In contrast to clonotypes shared by all four donors, non-shared clonotypes had lower generation probabilities. Incomplete sequencing of sorted subsets was indicated by rarefaction despite large depth.

From germline, CDR1 is SGHRS and CDR2 YFSETQ. V lost 0 bases and J lost 3; bases outside the gene matches: 7. The CDR3 has 16 residues. Per sorted-subset replicate PCR, input was 200 to 250 ng DNA, representing tens of thousands of T cell genomes. Clones were read by immunoSEQ multiplex PCR, and TCRdb kept only the in-frame ones, dropping some. The sample includes about 1.1 million clones, approximately 80% of them seen just once. The chain joins TRBV5-1 to TRBJ2-3, with 7 bases fitting TRBD2. Sequencing was performed on memory CD4+ T cells from PBMCs. Subset indicated: CD45RA-negative fraction. This clonotype originated in a man between 18 and 29 years old in good health. Some clones in this sample may be carry-over from other donors' samples. The CDR3 sequence: CASSLGNSGSTDTQYF. DNA for the CDR3: TGCGCCAGCAGCTTGGGAAATAGCGGGTCAACAGATACGCAGTATTTT.